The T cell receptor beta chain described here comes from a study of T cell responses to AZD1222 COVID-19 vaccine. The study, taken as a whole, reports: Donors in the cohort were predominantly white British and more often female, and clonal diversity was possibly underestimated. The study reported that nearly half of spike-specific TCRs target unmutated variant regions.

The germline V gene has CDR1 SGHVS and CDR2 FQNEAQ. V was cut by 5 bases and J by 9 bases, with 23 bases left in between. The CDR3 runs to 16 residues. As to this clone: Antigen: not known.

The protocol was immunoSEQ multiplex PCR, while the TCRdb copy is restricted to in-frame clones and leaves out a portion. This sample carries about 15,000 clones, less than 90% of them seen once, and the ten largest clones take just under 3%. The origin of this receptor is an adult who received the AZD1222 COVID-19 vaccine. This chain links TRBV7-8 with TRBJ2-1, with a weak D call TRBD2 (7 bases). The specimen was peripheral blood, collected 28 days after the second AZD1222 dose. CDR3 nucleotides: TGTGCCAGCAGCCAGTTTAAGGGGGAGGGCCGCGGTGAGCAGTTCTTC. Its protein product is CASSQFKGEGRGEQFF.